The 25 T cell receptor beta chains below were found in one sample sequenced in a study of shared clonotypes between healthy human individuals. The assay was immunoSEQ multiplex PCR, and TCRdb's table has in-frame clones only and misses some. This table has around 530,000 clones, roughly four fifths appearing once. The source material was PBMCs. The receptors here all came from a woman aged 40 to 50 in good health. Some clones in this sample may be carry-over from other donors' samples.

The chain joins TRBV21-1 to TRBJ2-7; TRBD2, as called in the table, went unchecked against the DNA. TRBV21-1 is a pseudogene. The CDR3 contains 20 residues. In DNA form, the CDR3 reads TGTGCCAGCAGCAAGATCTGCAGCCCGTTGGGGGAGACGGGGGAATACGAGCAGTACTTC. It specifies CASSKICSPLGETGEYEQYF.

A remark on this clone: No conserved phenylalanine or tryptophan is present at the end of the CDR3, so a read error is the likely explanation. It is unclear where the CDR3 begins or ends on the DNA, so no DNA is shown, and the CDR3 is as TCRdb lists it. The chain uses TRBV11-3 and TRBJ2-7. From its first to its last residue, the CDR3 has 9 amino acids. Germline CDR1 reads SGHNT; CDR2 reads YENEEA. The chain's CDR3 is CASSFEGFG.

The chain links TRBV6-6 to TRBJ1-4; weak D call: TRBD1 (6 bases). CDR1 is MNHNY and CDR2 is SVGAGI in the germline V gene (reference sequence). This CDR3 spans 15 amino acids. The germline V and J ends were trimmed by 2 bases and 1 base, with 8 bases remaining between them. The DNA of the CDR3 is TGTGCCAGCAGTTACGCCAGGGGAACTAATGAAAAACTGTTTTTT. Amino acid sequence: CASSYARGTNEKLFF.

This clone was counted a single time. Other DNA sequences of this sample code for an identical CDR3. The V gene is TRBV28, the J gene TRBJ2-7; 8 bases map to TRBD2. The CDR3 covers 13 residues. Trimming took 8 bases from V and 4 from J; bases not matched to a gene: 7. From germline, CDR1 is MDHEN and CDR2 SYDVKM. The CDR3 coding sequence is TGTGCCAGCTCCCGGGGGGGAACGTACGAGCAGTACTTC. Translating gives CASSRGGTYEQYF.

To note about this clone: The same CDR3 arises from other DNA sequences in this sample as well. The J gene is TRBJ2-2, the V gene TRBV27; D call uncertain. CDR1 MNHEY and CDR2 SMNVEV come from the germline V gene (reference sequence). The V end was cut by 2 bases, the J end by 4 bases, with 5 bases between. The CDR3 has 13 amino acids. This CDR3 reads CASSLGITGELFF. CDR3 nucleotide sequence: TGTGCCAGCAGTTTAGGGATCACCGGGGAGCTGTTTTTT.

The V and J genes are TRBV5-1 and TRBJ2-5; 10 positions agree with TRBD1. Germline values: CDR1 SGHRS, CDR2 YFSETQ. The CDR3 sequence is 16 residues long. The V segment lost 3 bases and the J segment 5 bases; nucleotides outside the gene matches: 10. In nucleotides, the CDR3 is TGCGCCAGCAGCTGGGGGACAGGGGCAAGGCGGGAGACCCAGTACTTC. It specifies CASSWGTGARRETQYF.

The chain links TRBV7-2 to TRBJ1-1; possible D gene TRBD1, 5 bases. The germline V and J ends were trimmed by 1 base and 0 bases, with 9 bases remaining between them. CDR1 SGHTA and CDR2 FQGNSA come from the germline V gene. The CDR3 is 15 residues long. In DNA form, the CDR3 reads TGTGCCAGCAGCTTAGGGGGCAGAATGAACACTGAAGCTTTCTTT. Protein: CASSLGGRMNTEAFF.

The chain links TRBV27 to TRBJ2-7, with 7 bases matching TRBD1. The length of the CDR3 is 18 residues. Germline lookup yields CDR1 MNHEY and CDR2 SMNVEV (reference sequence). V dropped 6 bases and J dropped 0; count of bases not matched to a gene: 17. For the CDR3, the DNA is TGTGCCAGCAGAAAGGAAGACAGGGCCCTCGGGGCCTCCTACGAGCAGTACTTC. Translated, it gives CASRKEDRALGASYEQYF.

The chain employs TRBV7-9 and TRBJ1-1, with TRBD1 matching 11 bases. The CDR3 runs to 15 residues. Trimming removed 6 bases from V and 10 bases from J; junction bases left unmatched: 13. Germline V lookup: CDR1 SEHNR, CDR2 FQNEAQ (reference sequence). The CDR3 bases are TGTGCCAGCAGATTTACTGGGGGACAGGGGGTTGGAGCTTTCTTT. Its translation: CASRFTGGQGVGAFF.

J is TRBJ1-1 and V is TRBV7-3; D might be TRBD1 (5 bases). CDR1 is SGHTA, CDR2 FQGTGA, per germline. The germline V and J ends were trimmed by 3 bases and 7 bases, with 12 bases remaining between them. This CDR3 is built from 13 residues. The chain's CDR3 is CASSLLGPSEAFF. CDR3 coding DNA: TGTGCCAGCAGCTTGCTGGGGCCAAGTGAAGCTTTCTTT.

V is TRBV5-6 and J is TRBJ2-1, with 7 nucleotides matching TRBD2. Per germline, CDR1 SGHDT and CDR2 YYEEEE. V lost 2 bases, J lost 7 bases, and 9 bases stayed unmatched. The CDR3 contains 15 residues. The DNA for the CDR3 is TGTGCCAGCAGCTTTAGACGGGAGGAGGGGAATGAGCAGTTCTTC. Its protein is CASSFRREEGNEQFF.

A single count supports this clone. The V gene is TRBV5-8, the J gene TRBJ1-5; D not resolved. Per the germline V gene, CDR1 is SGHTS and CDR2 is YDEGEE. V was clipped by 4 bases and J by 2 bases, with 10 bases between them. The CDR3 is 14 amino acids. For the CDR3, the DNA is TGTGCCAGCAGCCACCTGTGGGGCAATCAGCCCCAGCATTTT. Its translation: CASSHLWGNQPQHF.

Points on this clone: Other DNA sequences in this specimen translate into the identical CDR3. The CDR3: CASSLALLGEGGYTF. DNA for the CDR3: TGTGCCAGCAGCTTAGCGCTATTAGGGGAGGGTGGCTACACCTTC. The chain recombines TRBV7-8 with TRBJ1-2; weak D call: TRBD1 (5 bases). CDR1 and CDR2 (germline): SGHVS, FQNEAQ. V lost 0 bases, J lost 7 bases, and 15 bases lay in between. The CDR3 sequence is 15 residues long.

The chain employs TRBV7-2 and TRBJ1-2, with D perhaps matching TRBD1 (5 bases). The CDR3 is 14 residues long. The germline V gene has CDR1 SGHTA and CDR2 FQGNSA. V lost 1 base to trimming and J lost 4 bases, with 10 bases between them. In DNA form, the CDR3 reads TGTGCCAGCAGCTTAGACTCCGGGGGCTATGGCTACACCTTC. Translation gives CASSLDSGGYGYTF.

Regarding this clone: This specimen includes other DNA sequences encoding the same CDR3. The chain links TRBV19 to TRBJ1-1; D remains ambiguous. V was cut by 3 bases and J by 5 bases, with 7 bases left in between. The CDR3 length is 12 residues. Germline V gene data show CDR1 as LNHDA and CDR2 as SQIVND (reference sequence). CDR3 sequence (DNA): TGTGCCAGTAGTATTTTAGGGACTGAAGCTTTCTTT. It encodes CASSILGTEAFF.

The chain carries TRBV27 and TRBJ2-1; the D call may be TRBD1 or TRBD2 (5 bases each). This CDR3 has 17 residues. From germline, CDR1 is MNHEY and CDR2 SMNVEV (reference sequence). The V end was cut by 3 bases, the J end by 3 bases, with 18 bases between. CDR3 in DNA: TGTGCCAGCAGTTTCCGGGGCTCGAGCTACAACTACAATGAGCAGTTCTTC. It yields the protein CASSFRGSSYNYNEQFF.

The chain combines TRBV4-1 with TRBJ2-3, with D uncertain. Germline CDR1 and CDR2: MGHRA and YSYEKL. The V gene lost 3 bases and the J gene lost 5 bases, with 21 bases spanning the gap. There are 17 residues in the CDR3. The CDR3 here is CASSHTLDRRTIDTQYF. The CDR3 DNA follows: TGCGCCAGCAGCCATACGTTGGACCGTCGAACTATAGATACGCAGTATTTT.

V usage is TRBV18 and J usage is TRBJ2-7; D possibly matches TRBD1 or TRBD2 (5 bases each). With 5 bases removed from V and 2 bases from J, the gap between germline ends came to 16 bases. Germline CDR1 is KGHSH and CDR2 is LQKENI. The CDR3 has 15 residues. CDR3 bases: TGTGCCAGCTCAGAAGGGACGAGAAGAACCTACGAGCAGTACTTC. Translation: CASSEGTRRTYEQYF.

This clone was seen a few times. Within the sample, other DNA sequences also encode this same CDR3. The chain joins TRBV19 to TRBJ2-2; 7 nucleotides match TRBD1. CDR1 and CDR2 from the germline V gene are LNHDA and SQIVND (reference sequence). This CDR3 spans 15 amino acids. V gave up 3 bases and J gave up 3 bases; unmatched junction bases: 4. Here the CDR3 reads CASSIGGQYTGELFF. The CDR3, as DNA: TGTGCCAGTAGTATTGGGGGACAGTACACCGGGGAGCTGTTTTTT.

The DNA of the CDR3 is TGTGCCAGCAGCTTATTAACGGGAGAGGTCGGGGAGCTGTTTTTT. This gives the protein CASSLLTGEVGELFF. V and J are TRBV7-9 and TRBJ2-2; tentative D call: TRBD2 (6 bases). Germline loops: CDR1 SEHNR, CDR2 FQNEAQ (reference sequence). The CDR3 runs 15 residues. Trimming took off 2 bases at V and 7 bases at J, with 14 bases between the two ends.

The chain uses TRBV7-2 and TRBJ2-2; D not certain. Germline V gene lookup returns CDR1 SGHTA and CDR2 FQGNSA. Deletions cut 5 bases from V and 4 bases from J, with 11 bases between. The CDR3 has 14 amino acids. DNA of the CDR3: TGTGCCAGCAGCCCGCCGGTAGGCACCGGGGAGCTGTTTTTT. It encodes CASSPPVGTGELFF.

CDR3 loop: CASSLGGPRETQYF. CDR3 nucleotide sequence: TGTGCCAGCAGCCTCGGGGGCCCGAGGGAGACCCAGTACTTC. This chain links TRBV7-9 with TRBJ2-5, with D perhaps matching TRBD1 or TRBD2 (6 bases each). The V end lost 5 bases, the J end lost 5 bases, and 15 bases lay between the germline ends. The CDR3 has 14 amino acids. Germline V CDR1 and CDR2: SEHNR, FQNEAQ (reference sequence). Variable domain in full (rest from reference TRBV7-9 and TRBJ2-5): DTGVSQNPRHKITKRGQNVTFRCDPISEHNRLYWYRQTLGQGPEFLTYFQNEAQLEKSRLLSDRFSAERPKGSFSTLEIQRTEQGDSAMYLCASSLGGPRETQYFGPGTRLLVL.

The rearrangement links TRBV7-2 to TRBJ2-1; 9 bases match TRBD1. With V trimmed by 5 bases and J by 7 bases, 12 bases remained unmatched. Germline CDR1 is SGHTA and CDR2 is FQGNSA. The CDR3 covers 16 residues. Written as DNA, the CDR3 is TGTGCCAGCAGCCTTAACGGACAGGGGATCGGGAATGAGCAGTTCTTC. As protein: CASSLNGQGIGNEQFF. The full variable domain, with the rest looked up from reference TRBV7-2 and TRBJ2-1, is GAGVSQSPSNKVTEKGKDVELRCDPISGHTALYWYRQSLGQGLEFLIYFQGNSAPDKSGLPSDRFSAERTGGSVSTLTIQRTQQEDSAVYLCASSLNGQGIGNEQFFGPGTRLTVL.

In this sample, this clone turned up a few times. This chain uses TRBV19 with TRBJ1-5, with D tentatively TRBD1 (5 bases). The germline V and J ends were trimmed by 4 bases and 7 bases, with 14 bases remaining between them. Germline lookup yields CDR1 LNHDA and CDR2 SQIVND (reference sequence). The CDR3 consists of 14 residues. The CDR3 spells CASSTLGGEQPQHF. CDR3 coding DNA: TGTGCCAGTAGTACCTTGGGGGGAGAGCAGCCCCAGCATTTT.

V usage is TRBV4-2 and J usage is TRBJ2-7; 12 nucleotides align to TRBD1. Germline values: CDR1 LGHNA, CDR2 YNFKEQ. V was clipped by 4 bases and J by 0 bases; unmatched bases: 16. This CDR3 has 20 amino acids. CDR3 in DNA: TGTGCCAGCAGCCGTTTTCTGGGACAGGGGGCCGCTATTTCCTCCTACGAGCAGTACTTC. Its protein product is CASSRFLGQGAAISSYEQYF.